The T cell receptor beta chain described here comes from a study of shared clonotypes between healthy human individuals. V shed 3 bases and J shed 0 bases, with 11 bases lying between them. Germline values: CDR1 MDHEN, CDR2 SYDVKM. The CDR3 consists of 16 residues. Profiling relied on immunoSEQ multiplex PCR, and the TCRdb table lists in-frame clones only, not all of them. Here the sample spans about 700,000 clones, about 92% being singletons. Cells designated naive CD8 were CD45RO-negative and were positively selected for CCR7, with terminally differentiated effector memory CD45RA+ cells excluded. The chain has TRBV28 and TRBJ1-4, with D unresolved. Input material: naive CD8+ T cells sorted from blood. The clonotype comes from a man aged 30 to 45 in good health. The CDR3 DNA is TGTGCCAGCAGTTTTATGGTGGCGGCAACTAATGAAAAACTGTTTTTT. It translates to CASSFMVAATNEKLFF.